Below, one T cell receptor beta chain is given with its context. What it binds is not known. The PCR ran on 60 Vbeta and 13 Jbeta primers. The method was immunoSEQ multiplex PCR; TCRdb's version includes in-frame clones alone and lacks a portion of them. This sample has 76,000 or so clones; approximately 80% occur once, and the top ten carry roughly 8.9%. The data were obtained in a study of cytomegalovirus exposure and HLA in healthy donors. Each donor was healthy, and each was a bone marrow donor. Points from the study as a whole: TCR beta V segments were, for the most part, productive about 87% or about 30% of the time in an earlier analysis. Researchers reported in a later analysis that common viral pathogens appeared linked to several top clusters.

Sequences were obtained from PBMCs. This receptor was identified in a woman aged 40 to 55 in good health and CMV-seropositive.

DNA of the CDR3: TGCGCCAGCAGCTTGAATGGCGGGACCTACGAGCAGTACTTC. Protein product: CASSLNGGTYEQYF. The rearrangement uses TRBV5-1 and TRBJ2-7; D possibly corresponds to TRBD2 (6 bases). The CDR3 contains 14 residues. V dropped 1 base and J dropped 2 bases, with 10 bases sitting between them. Germline V gives CDR1 SGHRS, CDR2 YFSETQ.